These 3 T cell receptor beta chains share one sample of origin, sequenced in a study of human thymus T cells. Measured with immunoSEQ multiplex PCR; TCRdb has only the in-frame clones, and not every one. The sample includes some 40,000 clones, 94% of them seen just once. Material for sequencing was blood. The receptor set was obtained from a boy younger than two with a congenital heart defect but otherwise immunologically healthy.

About this clone itself: One end of the junction is discordant with germline, which a read error may explain. The V call is TRBV4-1, the J call TRBJ1-1, with D possibly matching TRBD1 (6 bases). Germline assignment: CDR1 MGHRA and CDR2 YSYEKL. The CDR3 totals 13 residues. CDR3 residues: CASSQDRDTQAFF. In DNA form, the CDR3 reads TGCGCCAGCAGCCAAGACAGGGACACTCAAGCTTTCTTT.

This chain joins TRBV28 and TRBJ2-3, with 13 bases matching TRBD2. J gave up 2 bases and V 6 bases, and 8 bases lay outside the gene matches. The CDR3 is 17 residues long. In germline, CDR1 is MDHEN, CDR2 SYDVKM. The CDR3 protein is CASSSGTSGAPTDTQYF. In nucleotides, the CDR3 is TGTGCCAGCAGCTCCGGGACTAGCGGGGCACCCACAGATACGCAGTATTTT.

The chain couples TRBV5-6 to TRBJ1-4; 9 positions match TRBD1. The CDR3 spans 15 residues. Per germline, CDR1 SGHDT and CDR2 YYEEEE. With 2 bases clipped from V and 8 bases from J, the junction kept 7 bases outside the gene matches. CDR3 sequence reads: CASSFTGGGREKLFF. CDR3 nucleotide sequence: TGTGCCAGCAGCTTTACAGGGGGCGGAAGGGAAAAACTGTTTTTT.